These 16 T cell receptor beta chains share one sample of origin, sequenced in a study of shared clonotypes between healthy human individuals. Profiling relied on immunoSEQ multiplex PCR, and the TCRdb table lists in-frame clones only, not all of them. The top ten hold 24% of the sample, which has approximately 740,000 clones, approximately 92% seen once. Naive-designated CD8 cells lacked CD45RO, were positively enriched for CCR7, and omitted terminally differentiated effector memory CD45RA+ cells. Sequences were obtained from naive CD8+ T cells sorted from blood. The receptors shown here come from a man aged 25-45 years in good health.

CDR3: CASSGQANYGYTF. CDR3 in DNA: TGTGCCAGCAGCGGACAGGCCAACTATGGCTACACCTTC. The genes are TRBV2 and TRBJ1-2; 7 nucleotides line up with TRBD1. The germline gives CDR1 SNHLY, CDR2 FYNNEI. The CDR3 is 13 amino acids. J lost 2 bases, V lost 6 bases, and 3 bases had no gene match.

This clone has only a few counts. The rearrangement uses TRBV9 and TRBJ2-2, with TRBD2 as a possible D gene (5 bases). Germline-derived CDR1 and CDR2 are SGDLS and YYNGEE. The germline V and J ends were trimmed by 4 bases and 3 bases, with 13 bases remaining between them. The CDR3 totals 15 residues. The CDR3 loop reads CASSPPGGHTGELFF. CDR3 in DNA: TGTGCCAGCAGCCCACCAGGAGGCCACACCGGGGAGCTGTTTTTT.

The genes are TRBV27 and TRBJ2-7, with a possible D match to TRBD2 (5 bases). Between the trimmed V and J ends, which lost 3 bases and 4 bases, there was a span of 10 bases. Per the germline V gene, CDR1 is MNHEY and CDR2 is SMNVEV (reference sequence). The CDR3 sequence is 13 residues long. This CDR3 reads CASSLIGDYEQYF. The CDR3 coding sequence is TGTGCCAGCAGTTTGATCGGGGATTACGAGCAGTACTTC.

The gene calls are TRBV5-1 and TRBJ2-1; D may be TRBD1 or TRBD2 (5 bases each). Between the trimmed V and J ends, which lost 2 bases and 5 bases, there was a span of 23 bases. The CDR3 is made up of 18 amino acids. In germline, CDR1 is SGHRS, CDR2 YFSETQ. The CDR3 loop is CASSLSLHQGVTNNEQFF. CDR3 nucleotide sequence: TGCGCCAGCAGCTTAAGCTTGCATCAGGGAGTTACTAACAATGAGCAGTTCTTC.

V usage is TRBV28 and J usage is TRBJ2-7; TRBD1 is a possible D gene (5 bases). This CDR3 comprises 15 residues. The germline V gene encodes CDR1 MDHEN and CDR2 SYDVKM. V lost 6 bases and J 3 bases, leaving 18 bases between the germline ends. The CDR3 sequence: CASSLRQTTHYEQYF. The CDR3 DNA follows: TGTGCCAGCAGCCTTAGACAGACAACACACTACGAGCAGTACTTC.

This clone was observed a few times. This sequence may be a read error, since a much larger clone differs from it by one base. The V gene is TRBV13, the J gene TRBJ2-7; no clear D. The CDR3 has 11 residues. The V end lost 5 bases, the J end lost 3 bases, and 5 bases lay between the germline ends. CDR1 and CDR2 from the germline V gene are PRHDT and FYEKMQ (reference sequence). The CDR3 region has the DNA TGTGCCAGCAGCCAAAACTACGAGCAGTACTTC. It is translated as CASSQNYEQYF. The whole variable domain, filled in from reference TRBV13 and TRBJ2-7, reads AAGVIQSPRHLIKEKRETATLKCYPIPRHDTVYWYQQGPGQDPQFLISFYEKMQSDKGSIPDRFSAQQFSDYHSELNMSSLELGDSALYFCASSQNYEQYFGPGTRLTVT.

The chain's CDR3 is CASRAGQGLNTEAFF. CDR3 nucleotide sequence: TGTGCCAGCAGAGCAGGACAGGGGTTGAACACTGAAGCTTTCTTT. V usage is TRBV7-9 and J usage is TRBJ1-1, with 9 positions matching TRBD1. V dropped 6 bases and J dropped 0; count of bases not matched to a gene: 5. This CDR3 is built from 15 residues. Germline-derived CDR1 and CDR2 are SEHNR and FQNEAQ (reference sequence).

V is TRBV7-9 and J is TRBJ2-7, with D perhaps TRBD2 (5 bases). Germline V gives CDR1 SEHNR, CDR2 FQNEAQ (reference sequence). V lost 2 bases and J lost 7, with 15 bases in between. This CDR3 has 14 amino acids. In nucleotides, the CDR3 is TGTGCCAGCAGCTTATCGGCTAGCCTGTGGGAGCAGTACTTC. This sequence encodes CASSLSASLWEQYF.

The genes are TRBV27 and TRBJ2-5; no clear D. This CDR3 comprises 13 residues. The V end lost 3 bases, the J end lost 2 bases, and 7 bases lay between the germline ends. The germline CDR1 and CDR2 sequences are MNHEY and SMNVEV (reference sequence). For the CDR3, the DNA is TGTGCCAGCAGTTTGTTTGGGCAAGAGACCCAGTACTTC. Residues: CASSLFGQETQYF.

The rearrangement uses TRBV5-5 and TRBJ2-7; D is unclear. The V and J ends lost 4 bases and 5 bases respectively, with 13 bases between them. CDR1 is SGHKS and CDR2 is YYEKEE in the germline V gene (reference sequence). The CDR3 is 13 residues long. CDR3 region: CASSTPNEDEQYF. CDR3 DNA sequence: TGTGCCAGCAGCACTCCTAATGAGGACGAGCAGTACTTC.

The chain employs TRBV27 and TRBJ2-1; 9 bases fit TRBD2. CDR1 and CDR2 from the germline V gene are MNHEY and SMNVEV (reference sequence). Trimming took 2 bases from V and 4 from J; bases not matched to a gene: 3. The CDR3 has 15 residues. The DNA of the CDR3 is TGTGCCAGCAGTTTAGCGGGAGGGCGATACAATGAGCAGTTCTTC. This sequence encodes CASSLAGGRYNEQFF.

The V call is TRBV19, the J call TRBJ2-1; 7 nucleotides match TRBD2. The CDR3 is made up of 15 amino acids. Germline assignment: CDR1 LNHDA and CDR2 SQIVND (reference sequence). V shed 4 bases and J 3 bases; nucleotides not matched to a gene: 6. In nucleotides, the CDR3 is TGTGCCAGTAGTAATCTAAGGGAGGGCTACAATGAGCAGTTCTTC. This sequence encodes CASSNLREGYNEQFF.

This sequence joins TRBV9 and TRBJ2-5, with 11 bases identical to TRBD2. With V trimmed by 0 bases and J by 5 bases, 3 bases remained unmatched. Germline CDR1 SGDLS, CDR2 YYNGEE. The CDR3 totals 15 residues. CDR3 sequence (DNA): TGTGCCAGCAGCGTAGGACTAGCGGGATTGGAGACCCAGTACTTC. Its protein product is CASSVGLAGLETQYF.

The chain links TRBV29-1 to TRBJ2-1; 8 nucleotides agree with TRBD2. Germline V CDR1 and CDR2: SQVTM, ANQGSEA. J lost 7 bases, V lost 0 bases, and 14 bases had no gene match. The CDR3 sequence is 17 residues long. In DNA, the CDR3 is TGCAGCGTTGAAGATCTTCTGGAGCGGGAGAAGGGGAATGAGCAGTTCTTC. It is translated as CSVEDLLEREKGNEQFF.

This chain connects TRBV7-9 to TRBJ2-1; D unclear. This CDR3 spans 14 amino acids. Deletions cut 7 bases from V and 5 bases from J, with 15 bases between. CDR1 is SEHNR and CDR2 is FQNEAQ in the germline V gene (reference sequence). DNA for the CDR3: TGTGCCAGCACCCTAGTCCGTGTCGACAATGAGCAGTTCTTC. Its protein product is CASTLVRVDNEQFF. Together with reference TRBV7-9 and TRBJ2-1, the CDR3 gives the full variable domain: DTGVSQNPRHKITKRGQNVTFRCDPISEHNRLYWYRQTLGQGPEFLTYFQNEAQLEKSRLLSDRFSAERPKGSFSTLEIQRTEQGDSAMYLCASTLVRVDNEQFFGPGTRLTVL.

The rearrangement uses TRBV9 and TRBJ2-7; the D is unclear. CDR1 and CDR2 (germline): SGDLS, YYNGEE. There are 14 residues in the CDR3. The V gene lost 0 bases and the J gene lost 1 base, with 8 bases spanning the gap. The CDR3 here is CASSVAMTSYEQYF. The CDR3 DNA follows: TGTGCCAGCAGCGTAGCCATGACATCCTACGAGCAGTACTTC.